This T cell receptor (beta chain) was observed in a study of shared clonotypes between healthy human individuals. Study-level background: There were three CD4 naive, three CD4 memory, two CD8 naive and one CD8 memory plates per donor.

On this clone itself: The antigen is not known.

Libraries were prepared by immunoSEQ multiplex PCR; TCRdb keeps only in-frame clonotypes and omits some of them. The sample includes some 2,000,000 clones, roughly 95% of them seen just once. Study-level points and caveats: Represented diversity, genetic and exposure-history alike, was limited by few donors. Generation probability values for non-shared clonotypes were lower than those for clonotypes shared by all four donors.

In germline, CDR1 is MGHRA, CDR2 YSYEKL. V was clipped by 1 base and J by 1 base, with 11 bases between them. This CDR3 comprises 15 residues. CD45RO-negative cells were positively selected for CCR7, leaving out terminally differentiated effector memory CD45RA+ cells. The donor population consisted of healthy HIV-negative adults with no recent acute infections or vaccinations. The sequenced material came from naive CD8+ T cells sorted from blood. The TCR sequence derives from a man between 18 and 35 years old in good health. The chain combines TRBV4-1 with TRBJ2-7; D remains ambiguous. The CDR3 DNA follows: TGCGCCAGCAGCCAAGGGTACGCCACTTCCTACGAGCAGTACTTC. It specifies CASSQGYATSYEQYF.